Only a few counts were recorded for the clone carrying this T cell receptor beta chain. This record comes from a study of patients and donors after allogeneic stem cell transplantation. TCRdb itself ran the RT-PCR reads through MiXCR, one entry per CDR3 protein. Here the sample spans some 960,000 distinct CDR3 sequences, roughly 18% being singletons. Germline lookup yields CDR1 SGHAT and CDR2 FQDESV (reference sequence). The CDR3 totals 15 residues. V lost 5 bases to trimming and J lost 2 bases; unmatched junction nucleotides: 6. The receptor was derived from a human donor who was either an allogeneic HSCT recipient or a stem cell or donor lymphocyte infusion donor (not recorded which). It is not recorded whose cells these are; they may come from a transplant donor. This chain links TRBV11-1 with TRBJ1-2; 9 positions agree with TRBD1. The source material was blood, either unsorted or a sorted T cell fraction (not recorded which). CDR3 sequence (DNA): TGTGCCAGCAGCGCTCCGGGACAGGGAAACTATGGCTACACCTTC. Translated: CASSAPGQGNYGYTF.